This T cell receptor (beta chain) was captured in a study of blood T cell repertoires in COVID-19 (dated by TCRdb to 2018 to 2020). General notes on the study: The collaborator samples originated in the United States, Italy and Spain and spanned the acute and convalescent phases of COVID-19. The material from the prospective study consisted of cDNA or gDNA derived from T cells, B-cell-depleted T cells, or PBMCs. The repertoires were made available in a free public database intended to serve as a resource for research on the immune response to SARS-CoV-2. The sample metadata nearly always contained a de-identified subject ID, COVID-19 status, age in years and sex. Where available, HLA class I and class II types were obtained from metadata supplied by the sample provider rather than from assay-based typing. The samples were drawn from the first 160 participants of the ongoing ImmuneRACE study and from over 950 subjects provided by 6 global collaborators. The dataset comprised deeply sampled blood TCRbeta repertoires from subjects exposed to, actively infected with, or recovered from COVID-19.

TCRbeta CDR3 regions were amplified from genomic DNA by means of the immunoSEQ Assay, a bias-controlled multiplex PCR. The paper's data handling went like this. Nucleated cell counts per sample were estimated from amplification of reference gene primers within the assay. To quantify the absolute abundance of each unique TCRbeta CDR3 rearrangement, sequence reads were collapsed and filtered. Productive Simpson clonality was computed per sample as the square root of Simpson's diversity index over productive rearrangements. In its TCRdb copy, this immuneACCESS table keeps in-frame sequences only and misses some clones. Where compared with another copy, unresolved V genes explain less than half of these, and the others have no known cause. D and trimming were read from the DNA, whereas the V and J calls and clone size are those reported in that table. Across this sample there are a few hundred thousand clones, with 87% seen only once. Jointly, the top ten make up approximately 2.4% of the sample.

V and J are truncated by 0 bases and 8 bases respectively, leaving an intervening sequence of 13 bases. Taken from cysteine to phenylalanine, the CDR3 has 14 residues. Kept here is only the CDR3 DNA, which spans 42 bases and is read in frame from base 1. Looking up the germline V gene yields CDR1 MRHNA and CDR2 SNTAGT. The collaborating institutions used their own protocols to collect whole blood in K2EDTA tubes. For TCRbeta analysis, collaborators shipped samples in one of three forms: frozen whole blood, isolated PBMCs, or DNA extracted from either of those sample types. Notes on this clone: Its specific antigen is unknown. No much larger clonotype is one base removed from it; base qualities were not supplied.

On the study overall, not on this receptor specifically: The quantity of clinical and demographic metadata differed by source and by participant and was supplied without curation.

The chain uses TRBV6-4 and TRBJ1-2; a tentative D match to TRBD1 spans 6 bases. Source material: peripheral blood. The sequence came from a man between 18 and 35 years old with active or convalescent COVID-19. The DNA sequence reads TGTGCCAGCAGTGACTCGAACAGGGCAAGCGGCTACACCTTC. This sequence encodes CASSDSNRASGYTF.